This T cell receptor beta chain was sequenced during a study of blood T cell repertoires in COVID-19. Study information: Samples of COVID-19 (acute and convalescent) were obtained from the United States, Italy and Spain. PBMCs, B-cell-depleted T cells, or T cells were the source of the cDNA or gDNA that made up the material.

How the authors handled the data: Reference gene primer amplification gave nucleated cell count estimates. The method was immunoSEQ multiplex PCR; TCRdb's version includes in-frame clones alone and lacks a portion of them. V, J and clone size derive from that table, while D and trimming were established from the DNA sequence. The sample has just over 650,000 clones; 70% to 90% are singletons. The V and J ends lost 3 bases and 6 bases, in that order; junction bases with no gene match: 4. Germline V gene sequence: CDR1 MNHEY, CDR2 SMNVEV (reference sequence). The CDR3 consists of 14 residues. Sequenced sample: peripheral blood. The rearrangement joins TRBV27 to TRBJ2-5; 10 bases align to TRBD2. This TCR came from a young woman with acute or convalescent COVID-19. DNA for the CDR3: TGTGCCAGCAGTTTGAGCGGGGGGGCGAAGACCCAGTACTTC. Translated, it gives CASSLSGGAKTQYF.